This passage covers 4 T cell receptor beta chains from one sample sequenced in a study of PD-1 blockade in classical Hodgkin lymphoma. Patients all relapsed after autologous stem cell transplantation, and there was variation in brentuximab vedotin exposure. Measured with immunoSEQ multiplex PCR; TCRdb has only the in-frame clones, and not every one. The sample lists about 5,000 clones, around 68% occurring once. The sample here was peripheral blood mononuclear cells (PBMCs), taken at baseline. These receptors came from a human donor with classical Hodgkin lymphoma.

The V and J genes are TRBV4-1 and TRBJ2-3, with D possibly being TRBD2 (6 bases). From germline, CDR1 is MGHRA and CDR2 YSYEKL. This CDR3 comprises 16 residues. Trimming took 0 bases from V and 2 from J, leaving 12 bases between them. This chain's CDR3 is CASSQERDFFTDTQYF. Here the CDR3 DNA reads TGCGCCAGCAGCCAAGAAAGGGACTTCTTCACAGATACGCAGTATTTT.

By share of the sample, this clone is medium-sized. V usage is TRBV30 and J usage is TRBJ2-2; D uncertain. Germline-derived CDR1 and CDR2 are GTSNPN and SVGIG (reference sequence). The V end was cut by 2 bases, the J end by 0 bases, with 4 bases between. The CDR3 is made up of 13 amino acids. The CDR3 spells CAWSRTNTGELFF. The CDR3 nucleotides are TGTGCCTGGAGTCGAACGAACACCGGGGAGCTGTTTTTT.

This sequence joins TRBV29-1 and TRBJ1-2; D not certain. The germline V and J ends were trimmed by 6 bases and 8 bases, with 10 bases remaining between them. In germline, CDR1 is SQVTM, CDR2 ANQGSEA. The CDR3 length is 10 residues. DNA for the CDR3: TGCAGCGTCGTGGAGAGGGGCTACACCTTC. Residues: CSVVERGYTF.

This rearrangement joins TRBV27 to TRBJ2-2; unclear D gene. From germline, CDR1 is MNHEY and CDR2 SMNVEV (reference sequence). The V end lost 2 bases, the J end lost 5 bases, and 12 bases lay between the germline ends. The CDR3 runs to 15 residues. The CDR3 loop is CASSLGVGRTGELFF. The CDR3 coding sequence is TGTGCCAGCAGTTTAGGCGTAGGGCGGACCGGGGAGCTGTTTTTT.